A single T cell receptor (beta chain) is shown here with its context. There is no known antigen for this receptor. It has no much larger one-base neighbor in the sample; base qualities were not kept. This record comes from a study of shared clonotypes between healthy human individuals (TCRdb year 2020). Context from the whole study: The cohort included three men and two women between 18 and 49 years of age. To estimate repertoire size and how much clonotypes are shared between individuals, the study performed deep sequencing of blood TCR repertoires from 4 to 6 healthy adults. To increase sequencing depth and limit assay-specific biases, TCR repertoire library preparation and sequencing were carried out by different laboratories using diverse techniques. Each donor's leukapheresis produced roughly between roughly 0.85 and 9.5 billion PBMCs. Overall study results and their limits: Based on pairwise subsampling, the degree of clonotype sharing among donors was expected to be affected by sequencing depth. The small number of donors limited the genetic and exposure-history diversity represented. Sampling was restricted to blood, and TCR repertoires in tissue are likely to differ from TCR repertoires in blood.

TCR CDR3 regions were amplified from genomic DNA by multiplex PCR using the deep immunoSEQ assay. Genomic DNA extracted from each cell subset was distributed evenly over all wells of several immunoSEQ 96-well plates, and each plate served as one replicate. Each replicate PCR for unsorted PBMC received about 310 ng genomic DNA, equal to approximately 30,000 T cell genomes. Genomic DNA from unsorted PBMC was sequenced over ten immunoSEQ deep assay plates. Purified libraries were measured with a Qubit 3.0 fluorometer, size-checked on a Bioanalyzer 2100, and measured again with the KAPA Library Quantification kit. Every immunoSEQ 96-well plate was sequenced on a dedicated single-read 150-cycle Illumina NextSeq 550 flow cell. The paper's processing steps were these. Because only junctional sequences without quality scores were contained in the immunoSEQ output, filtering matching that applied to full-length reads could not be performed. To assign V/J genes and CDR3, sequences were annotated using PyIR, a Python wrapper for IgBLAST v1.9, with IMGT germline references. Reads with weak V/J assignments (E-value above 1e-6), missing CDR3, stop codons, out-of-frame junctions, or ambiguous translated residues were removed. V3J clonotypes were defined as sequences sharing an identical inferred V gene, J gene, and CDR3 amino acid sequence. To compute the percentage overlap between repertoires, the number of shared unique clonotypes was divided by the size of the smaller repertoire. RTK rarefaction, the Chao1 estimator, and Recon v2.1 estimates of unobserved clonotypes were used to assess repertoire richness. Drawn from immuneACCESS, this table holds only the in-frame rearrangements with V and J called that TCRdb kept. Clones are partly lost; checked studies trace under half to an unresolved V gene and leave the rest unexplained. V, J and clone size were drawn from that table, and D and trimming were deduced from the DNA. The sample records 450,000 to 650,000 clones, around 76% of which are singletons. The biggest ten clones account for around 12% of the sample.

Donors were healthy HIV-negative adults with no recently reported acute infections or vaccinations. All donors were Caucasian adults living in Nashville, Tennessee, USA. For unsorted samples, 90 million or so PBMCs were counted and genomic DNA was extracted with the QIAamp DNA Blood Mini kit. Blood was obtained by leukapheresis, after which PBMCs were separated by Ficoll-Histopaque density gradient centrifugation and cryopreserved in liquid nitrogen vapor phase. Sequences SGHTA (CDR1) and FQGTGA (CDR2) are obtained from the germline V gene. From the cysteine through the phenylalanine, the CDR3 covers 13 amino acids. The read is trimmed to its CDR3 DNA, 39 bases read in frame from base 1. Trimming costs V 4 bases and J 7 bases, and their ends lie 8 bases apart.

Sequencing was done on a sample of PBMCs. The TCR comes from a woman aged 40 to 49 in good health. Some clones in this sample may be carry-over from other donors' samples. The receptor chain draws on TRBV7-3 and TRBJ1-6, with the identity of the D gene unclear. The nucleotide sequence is TGTGCCAGCAGCTCGACAAGGAATTCACCCCTCCACTTT. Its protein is CASSSTRNSPLHF.